This T cell receptor (beta chain) stems from a study of blood T cells in healthy people across ages. The use of a sample-barcoded 5' primer and a J-beta primer mix characterized a second PCR of about 6 to 12 cycles. TCRdb re-analysed the 5' RACE reads in MiXCR, keeping a single row per CDR3 protein. The sample consists of about 970,000 distinct CDR3 sequences, about 51% of them appearing once. Per germline, CDR1 SEHNR and CDR2 FQNEAQ (reference sequence). This CDR3 is 13 amino acids long. V lost 5 bases to trimming and J lost 4 bases, with 12 bases between them. The V call is TRBV7-9, the J call TRBJ2-7; D not certain. The specimen sequenced was blood. The receptor comes from an older woman in good health. The CDR3 is CASSPKGPYEQYF. In nucleotides, the CDR3 is TGTGCCAGCAGCCCAAAAGGGCCATACGAGCAGTACTTC.